Below, 14 T cell receptor beta chains from the same sample are listed, as sequenced in a study of cytomegalovirus exposure and HLA in healthy donors. Clones were read by immunoSEQ multiplex PCR, and TCRdb kept only the in-frame ones, dropping some. Among 110,000 to 150,000 clones, approximately 90% were seen once, and the ten largest hold 0.69%. Sequencing was performed on PBMCs. The receptors here all came from a man in his late teens or twenties in good health and CMV-seronegative.

The rearrangement joins TRBV21-1 to TRBJ1-1. TRBV21-1 is noted as a pseudogene. CDR3 length: 13 amino acids. The CDR3 sequence is CASIEGMNTEAFF. As DNA, the CDR3 is TGTGCCAGCATTGAGGGTATGAACACTGAAGCTTTCTTT.

The chain carries TRBV6-6 and TRBJ2-7; D not resolved. Germline V lookup: CDR1 MNHNY, CDR2 SVGAGI (reference sequence). V was shortened by 5 bases and J by 5 bases, with 19 bases between the two germline ends. CDR3 length: 15 amino acids. The CDR3 here is CASSGMRQSPNEQYV. In nucleotides, the CDR3 is TGTGCCAGCAGTGGTATGCGGCAATCTCCTAACGAGCAGTACGTC.

The chain employs TRBV21-1 and TRBJ1-6; the D call in the table, TRBD1, was not verified against the DNA. TRBV21-1 is deemed a pseudogene. This CDR3 comprises 15 residues. The CDR3: CASSKDSSYNSPLHF. The CDR3 nucleotides read TGTGCCAGCAGCAAAGACAGCTCCTATAATTCACCCCTCCACTTT.

The CDR3 here is CASSLRRGGTEAFF. CDR3 DNA sequence: TGTGCCAGCAGCTTACGCAGGGGCGGAACTGAAGCTTTCTTT. This chain connects TRBV11-1 to TRBJ1-1, with D maybe TRBD1 (6 bases). The V end was cut by 2 bases, the J end by 5 bases, with 12 bases between. Per germline, CDR1 SGHAT and CDR2 FQDESV (reference sequence). This CDR3 region has 14 residues.

In its sample, this clone was seen a few times. The rearrangement uses TRBV15 and TRBJ2-2; D might be TRBD2 (6 bases). Germline loops: CDR1 LNHNV, CDR2 YYDKDF (reference sequence). The V and J ends lost 5 bases and 8 bases respectively, with 18 bases between them. The CDR3 has 15 residues. The CDR3 sequence: CATSRPLTSSGELFF. The CDR3 DNA sequence: TGTGCCACCAGCCGACCCTTGACTAGTTCTGGGGAGCTGTTTTTT.

The chain links TRBV5-1 to TRBJ2-1, with D possibly matching TRBD2 (6 bases). Looked up from germline, CDR1 is SGHRS and CDR2 is YFSETQ. V dropped 3 bases and J dropped 6 bases, with 16 bases sitting between them. This CDR3 comprises 15 residues. The CDR3 here is CASSSTGVGGNEQFF. DNA of the CDR3: TGCGCCAGCAGCTCTACGGGGGTGGGCGGCAATGAGCAGTTCTTC.

V is TRBV5-8 and J is TRBJ2-1, with D unresolved. CDR3 length equals 15 residues. Germline-derived CDR1 and CDR2 are SGHTS and YDEGEE. V lost 0 bases to trimming and J lost 2 bases, with 9 bases between them. In nucleotides, the CDR3 is TGTGCCAGCAGCTTGGAACCAGGAACCTACAATGAGCAGTTCTTC. This encodes CASSLEPGTYNEQFF. Complete variable domain (other parts from reference TRBV5-8 and TRBJ2-1): EAGVTQSPTHLIKTRGQQATLRCSPISGHTSVYWYQQALGLGLQFLLWYDEGEERNRGNFPPRFSGRQFPNYSSELNVNALELEDSALYLCASSLEPGTYNEQFFGPGTRLTVL.

This chain links TRBV7-6 with TRBJ1-3, with D unresolved. Deletions cut 5 bases from V and 2 bases from J, with 13 bases between. This CDR3 region has 15 residues. From germline, CDR1 is SGHVS and CDR2 FNYEAQ. The CDR3 DNA sequence: TGTGCCAGCAGCCTATATGAGGGAACTGGAAACACCATATATTTT. Translated: CASSLYEGTGNTIYF.

V is TRBV9 and J is TRBJ2-5; D perhaps matches TRBD1 (6 bases). Trimming stripped 4 bases from V and 5 bases from J, with 15 bases between. Germline V CDR1 and CDR2: SGDLS, YYNGEE. The CDR3 totals 14 residues. As DNA, the CDR3 is TGTGCCAGCAGCCTTCAACAGGGTGTCGAGACCCAGTACTTC. Residues: CASSLQQGVETQYF.

The genes are TRBV27 and TRBJ2-5, with D possibly matching TRBD1 (5 bases). Trimming shortened V by 3 bases and J by 5 bases, and 19 bases separated the two germline ends. The CDR3 contains 16 residues. From germline, CDR1 is MNHEY and CDR2 SMNVEV (reference sequence). The DNA of the CDR3 is TGTGCCAGCAGTTTCACTATGGGGCAGGAGTGGGAGACCCAGTACTTC. Its translation is CASSFTMGQEWETQYF.

This clone occurred a few times. The rearrangement links TRBV6-5 to TRBJ1-2, with D possibly TRBD1 on 6 matching bases. The germline CDR1 and CDR2 sequences are MNHEY and SVGAGI. The CDR3 has 13 residues. V was cut by 2 bases and J by 6 bases, with 10 bases left in between. In DNA, the CDR3 is TGTGCCAGCAGTTACGACAGGATCGATGGCTACACCTTC. Translating it yields CASSYDRIDGYTF.

This chain joins TRBV5-1 and TRBJ2-5, with 10 bases lining up with TRBD2. V trimming: 4 bases; J trimming: 2 bases; junction bases outside the gene matches: 8. Per germline, CDR1 SGHRS and CDR2 YFSETQ. The CDR3 has 16 amino acids. CDR3 nucleotides: TGCGCCAGCAGCACCTTAGCGGGAGGAATACAAGAGACCCAGTACTTC. This translates into CASSTLAGGIQETQYF.

This rearrangement joins TRBV6-1 to TRBJ2-7; TRBD1 matches at 8 bases. The CDR3 is made up of 15 amino acids. With 9 bases clipped from V and 1 base from J, the junction kept 11 bases outside the gene matches. CDR1 and CDR2 from the germline V gene are MNHNS and SASEGT. The chain's CDR3 is CASRAGQGMSYEQYV. For the CDR3, the DNA is TGTGCCAGTAGAGCAGGACAGGGAATGTCCTACGAGCAGTACGTC.

The chain recombines TRBV30 with TRBJ1-1, with TRBD1 matching over 7 bases. The CDR3 consists of 13 residues. The ends lost 5 bases at V and 3 bases at J; junction bases unmatched: 6. Germline CDR1 reads GTSNPN; CDR2 reads SVGIG (reference sequence). The CDR3 bases are TGTGCCTGGGTAGACAGGGTGGACACTGAAGCTTTCTTT. It codes for CAWVDRVDTEAFF.